The source of this T cell receptor beta chain is a study of blood T cell repertoires in COVID-19. For the study at large: Samples of COVID-19 (acute and convalescent) were obtained from the United States, Italy and Spain. The cDNA or gDNA used as material had been derived from T cells, B-cell-depleted T cells, or PBMCs.

Methods used by the authors: Amplifying reference gene primers gave estimates of nucleated cell counts. Assay: immunoSEQ multiplex PCR; the TCRdb copy retains only in-frame clones and omits some. For V, J and clone size, that table is used; D and trimming come from the DNA. The sample contains over 200,000 clones, nearly 90% of which appear only once. Germline V gene lookup returns CDR1 LGHDT and CDR2 YNNKEL (reference sequence). With 0 bases removed from V and 3 bases from J, the gap between germline ends came to 12 bases. The CDR3 is 15 residues long. The genes are TRBV3-1 (or the pseudogene TRBV3-2) and TRBJ2-7; weak D call: TRBD2 (6 bases). Sequencing used peripheral blood. This receptor was taken from a woman aged 18-29 years who had recovered from COVID-19. The CDR3 sequence: CASSQETDYYYEQYF. DNA of the CDR3: TGTGCCAGCAGCCAAGAAACGGACTACTACTACGAGCAGTACTTC.